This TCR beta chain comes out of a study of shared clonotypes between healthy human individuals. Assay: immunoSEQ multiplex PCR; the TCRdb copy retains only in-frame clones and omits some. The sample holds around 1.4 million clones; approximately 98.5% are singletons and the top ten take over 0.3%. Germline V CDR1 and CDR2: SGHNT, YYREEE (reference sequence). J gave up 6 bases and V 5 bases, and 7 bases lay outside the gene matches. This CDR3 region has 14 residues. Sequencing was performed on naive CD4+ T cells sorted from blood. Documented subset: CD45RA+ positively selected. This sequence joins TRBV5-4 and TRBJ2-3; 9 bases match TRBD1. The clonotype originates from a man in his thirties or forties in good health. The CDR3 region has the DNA TGTGCCAGCAGAAAAGACAGGGGGGCGGATACGCAGTATTTT. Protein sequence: CASRKDRGADTQYF. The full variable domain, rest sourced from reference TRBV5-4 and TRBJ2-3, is ETGVTQSPTHLIKTRGQQVTLRCSSQSGHNTVSWYQQALGQGPQFIFQYYREEENGRGNFPPRFSGLQFPNYSSELNVNALELDDSALYLCASRKDRGADTQYFGPGTRLTVL.